The 21 T cell receptor beta chains below were found in one sample sequenced in a study of regulatory T cells in long-lasting Graves disease. Time point in this sample: newly diagnosed GD, antithyroid drugs for less than 3 months. With RNA extracted from PBMCs as input, the TCR library was made. Sequencing libraries for TCR beta were prepared with iRepertoire HTBI primers and Arm-PCR of CDR3 regions. A single record per CDR3 protein comes from TCRdb applying MiXCR to the multiplex PCR reads. The sample lists more than 400,000 distinct CDR3 sequences, 16% seen once, with over 8.5% in the top ten. This sample was also put to use in a study of T cells in Graves' hyperthyroidism and ophthalmopathy.

The source was peripheral blood mononuclear cells (PBMCs), collected at new diagnosis, from a patient treated with antithyroid drugs. Receptors originate from a woman in her twenties or thirties with Graves disease.

This clonotype was found many times. The rearrangement joins TRBV18 to TRBJ2-1, with a possible D match to TRBD2 (5 bases). V dropped 5 bases and J dropped 6 bases, with 20 bases sitting between them. The CDR3 contains 16 residues. CDR1 is KGHSH and CDR2 is LQKENI in the germline V gene. The CDR3 DNA is TGTGCCAGCTCATCTCCGGAGGAGGAGTCTCGCAATGAGCAGTTCTTC. The encoded protein is CASSSPEEESRNEQFF.

Details on this clonotype: Without the conserved terminal phenylalanine or tryptophan, this CDR3 likely stems from a read error. The chain uses TRBV15 and TRBJ2-5, with a tentative D call TRBD1 (8 bases). The CDR3 length is 13 residues. From germline, CDR1 is LNHNV and CDR2 YYDKDF (reference sequence). V was clipped by 5 bases and J by 4 bases, with 11 bases between them. In nucleotides, the CDR3 is TGTGCCACCAGCTACAGGGGGGGAGAGACCCAGTACTCC. Its translation is CATSYRGGETQYS.

In regard to this clonotype: This could be a read error, since a much larger clone is one nucleotide away. The rearrangement uses TRBV28 and TRBJ2-4; D might be TRBD2 (7 bases). Germline CDR1 is MDHEN and CDR2 is SYDVKM. This CDR3 is built from 17 residues. CDR3 loop: CASTKKGGRAGLETQCF. CDR3 nucleotides: TGTGCCAGTACAAAAAAGGGGGGGAGGGCCGGTCTTGAGACCCAGTGCTTC.

The V call is TRBV9, the J call TRBJ2-1; TRBD2 might be the D (5 bases). CDR1 and CDR2 from the germline V gene are SGDLS and YYNGEE. The V end was cut by 2 bases, the J end by 6 bases, with 9 bases between. The CDR3 loop spans 13 amino acids. CDR3 DNA: TGTGCCAGCAGCGTGACTACGCGCAATGAGCAGTTCTTC. It translates to CASSVTTRNEQFF.

The chain links TRBV2 to TRBJ1-1; the D gene is possibly TRBD1 (5 bases). In germline, CDR1 is SNHLY, CDR2 FYNNEI. V dropped 7 bases and J dropped 0 bases, with 12 bases sitting between them. This CDR3 is 14 amino acids long. CDR3 sequence: CASTLGEMNTEAFF. The CDR3 nucleotides read TGTGCCAGCACCCTAGGGGAAATGAACACTGAAGCTTTCTTT.

This clonotype was observed at least ten times. The chain links TRBV5-1 to TRBJ2-7; D gene ambiguous. The CDR3 contains 14 residues. Trimming pared 4 bases from V and 0 bases from J, leaving 11 bases between. Germline CDR1 and CDR2: SGHRS and YFSETQ. The DNA for the CDR3 is TGCGCCAGCAGCGCGGACGCGAGCTCCTACGAGCAGTACTTC. Residues: CASSADASSYEQYF.

With regard to this clonotype: A much more abundant neighbour one base away suggests this may be a read error. The rearrangement links TRBV3-1 to TRBJ2-7, with TRBD2 as a possible D gene (6 bases). This CDR3 is 14 amino acids long. V was cut by 3 bases and J by 5 bases, with 14 bases left in between. Germline V lookup: CDR1 LGHDT, CDR2 YNNKEL (reference sequence). The CDR3 spells CASSQVGSLDEQYF. The CDR3 DNA is TGTGCCAGCAGCCAGGTCGGGAGCTTGGACGAGCAGTACTTC.

The chain is built from TRBV12-3 or TRBV12-4 and TRBJ2-1; D is undetermined. Trimming took 5 bases from V and 8 from J, leaving 16 bases between them. There are 14 residues in the CDR3. The DNA of the CDR3 is TGTGCCAGCAGTCCACCTTTTGCCTATCATGAGCAGTTCTTC. This gives the protein CASSPPFAYHEQFF.

This clonotype was observed at least ten times. This CDR3 is CAWSGQGTSGNTIYF. CDR3 coding DNA: TGTGCCTGGAGCGGACAGGGAACCTCTGGAAACACCATATATTTT. This chain uses TRBV30 with TRBJ1-3, with 8 bases that match TRBD1. The trim removed 3 bases at V and 0 bases at J, leaving 4 bases unmatched. The CDR3 has 15 amino acids. Germline V gene sequence: CDR1 GTSNPN, CDR2 SVGIG (reference sequence).

This clonotype appeared many times. J is TRBJ1-1 and V is TRBV20-1; 8 positions agree with TRBD1. This CDR3 spans 14 amino acids. Germline V gene sequence: CDR1 DFQATT, CDR2 SNEGSKA (reference sequence). In DNA, the CDR3 is TGCAGACCCACGCGGACAGGGCGAGGAACTGAAGCTTTCTTT. The encoded protein is CRPTRTGRGTEAFF.

This clonotype was recorded at least ten times. The chain uses TRBV4-1 and TRBJ1-1; weak D call: TRBD1 (5 bases). CDR3 length equals 16 residues. Trimming took 0 bases from V and 8 from J, leaving 19 bases between them. Germline V gene sequence: CDR1 MGHRA, CDR2 YSYEKL. The CDR3, as DNA: TGCGCCAGCAGCCAAGATCTGGGGCAGGGAACGCCCGAAGCTTTCTTT. It encodes CASSQDLGQGTPEAFF.

This clonotype has a handful of counts. The chain uses TRBV27 and TRBJ2-6; possible D gene TRBD1, 5 bases. Germline CDR1 reads MNHEY; CDR2 reads SMNVEV (reference sequence). This CDR3 has 14 amino acids. The V end lost 5 bases, the J end lost 4 bases, and 9 bases lay between the germline ends. CDR3 region: CASSVGVGANVLTF. CDR3 nucleotides: TGTGCCAGCAGTGTAGGGGTGGGGGCCAACGTCCTGACTTTC.

Regarding this clonotype: A much larger clone is a single base away; this may be a read error. The chain carries TRBV20-1 and TRBJ2-1; 10 nucleotides align to TRBD2. The CDR3 sequence is 16 residues long. Trimming cost V 3 bases and J 7 bases; bases outside gene matches: 12. CDR1 DFQATT and CDR2 SNEGSKA come from the germline V gene (reference sequence). This CDR3 reads CSASVRGLAGGNEQFF. CDR3 DNA: TGCAGTGCTAGCGTCCGAGGATTAGCGGGGGGAAATGAGCAGTTCTTC.

Ten or more counts support this clonotype. The chain links TRBV4-3 to TRBJ2-1, with D possibly TRBD1 on 5 matching bases. The ends were cut back, 0 bases at V and 6 bases at J, with 15 bases in the middle. This CDR3 spans 16 amino acids. Germline loops: CDR1 LGHNA, CDR2 YSLEER. CDR3 DNA sequence: TGCGCCAGCAGCCAAGAAAGTCTCAGGGAAAGCAATGAGCAGTTCTTC. Protein sequence: CASSQESLRESNEQFF.

This clonotype was seen repeatedly, ten times or more. The CDR3 region has the DNA TGTGCCAGCAAAAATCGAAGAAGGGGAGGGGACCAGCCCCAGCATTTT. Protein: CASKNRRRGGDQPQHF. The chain has TRBV28 and TRBJ1-5; D is possibly TRBD1 (5 bases). V gave up 7 bases and J gave up 7 bases, with 23 bases separating them. The CDR3 covers 16 residues. Germline V lookup: CDR1 MDHEN, CDR2 SYDVKM.

At least ten counts were recorded for this clonotype. V usage is TRBV7-3 and J usage is TRBJ2-3; 8 nucleotides align to TRBD2. V lost 5 bases, J lost 2 bases, and 18 bases stayed unmatched. The germline V gene has CDR1 SGHTA and CDR2 FQGTGA. The length of the CDR3 is 19 residues. The CDR3 DNA sequence: TGTGCCAGCAGCCAAAGGTCTAGCGGGCGCCTTCCTTACACAGATACGCAGTATTTT. Translating it yields CASSQRSSGRLPYTDTQYF.

Ten or more counts support this clonotype. The genes are TRBV6-2 or TRBV6-3 and TRBJ2-7; TRBD2 matches 9 bases. The V and J ends lost 5 bases and 4 bases, in that order; junction bases with no gene match: 15. The CDR3 loop spans 17 amino acids. Germline V gene data show CDR1 as MNHEY and CDR2 as SVGEGT. CDR3 protein: CASSEATLAGEVYEQYF. The CDR3 nucleotides read TGTGCCAGCAGTGAAGCGACATTAGCGGGAGAGGTTTACGAGCAGTACTTC.

This clonotype was counted ten times or more. The genes are TRBV7-9 and TRBJ2-1; D gene unclear. Trimming cost V 6 bases and J 6 bases, with 12 bases left between them. Germline loops: CDR1 SEHNR, CDR2 FQNEAQ (reference sequence). The CDR3 runs 13 residues. The CDR3 loop is CASSLSLANEQFF. The CDR3, as DNA: TGTGCCAGCAGTCTTTCATTGGCCAATGAGCAGTTCTTC.

Many counts were recorded for this clonotype. The gene calls are TRBV6-1 and TRBJ2-3; 10 nucleotides match TRBD1. The CDR3 has 16 residues. The ends lost 6 bases at V and 1 base at J; junction bases unmatched: 7. The germline CDR1 and CDR2 sequences are MNHNS and SASEGT. The CDR3 protein is CASRLEGTGGTDTQYF. CDR3 in DNA: TGTGCCAGCAGACTGGAGGGGACAGGGGGCACAGATACGCAGTATTTT.

This clonotype was seen a handful of times. This CDR3 is CATSDPTGGRAHISSYNEQFF. CDR3 DNA sequence: TGTGCCACCAGTGACCCTACAGGGGGCCGCGCGCATATTAGCTCCTACAATGAGCAGTTCTTC. The chain is built from TRBV24-1 and TRBJ2-1, with TRBD1 matching over 9 bases. Unmatched junction bases numbered 18, after V lost 4 bases and J lost 0 bases. Germline CDR1 reads KGHDR; CDR2 reads SFDVKD. The CDR3 spans 21 residues.

In its sample, this clonotype was seen many times. The genes are TRBV5-1 and TRBJ2-2; 12 nucleotides agree with TRBD2. CDR3 length: 15 amino acids. V shed 4 bases, J shed 4 bases, and the junction held 2 bases outside the gene matches. CDR1 is SGHRS and CDR2 is YFSETQ in the germline V gene. The CDR3 sequence: CASSPTSGSTGELFF. The CDR3 DNA sequence: TGCGCCAGCAGCCCGACTAGCGGGAGCACCGGGGAGCTGTTTTTT.